Listed below are T cell receptor beta chains from one sample, sequenced in a study of T cell repertoires in cytomegalovirus infection. Via MiXCR, TCRdb re-called the reads, giving one row per CDR3 protein. The data show some 400,000 distinct CDR3 sequences, around 18% seen once. The sample comprised PBMCs. Receptors originate from a human donor in good health (CMV status not recorded). Some clones in this sample may be carry-over from other donors' samples. The CDR3 runs from the conserved cysteine through the conserved F or W. D genes are given only for firm matches. Size is omitted from some rows. Given values are once, few, many or a class for expanded clones.

d_gene: -; len: 15; abundance: few; v_gene: TRBV2; j_gene: TRBJ2-1; CDR3aa: CASTAWRGSYNEQFF; CDR3nt: TGTGCCAGCACCGCTTGGCGAGGCTCCTACAATGAGCAGTTCTTC
d_gene: -; len: 18; abundance: -; v_gene: TRBV10-3; j_gene: TRBJ2-7; CDR3aa: CAISEYSVAVAAPYEQYF; CDR3nt: TGTGCCATCAGTGAGTATAGTGTGGCCGTGGCAGCCCCCTACGAGCAGTACTTC
d_gene: TRBD2; len: 15; abundance: many; v_gene: TRBV20-1; j_gene: TRBJ2-7; CDR3aa: CSASPQTSGGYEQYF; CDR3nt: TGCAGTGCTAGCCCTCAGACTAGCGGGGGCTACGAGCAGTACTTC
d_gene: -; len: 13; abundance: many; v_gene: TRBV7-6; j_gene: TRBJ2-7; CDR3aa: CASSLAWDYEQYF; CDR3nt: TGTGCCAGCAGCTTAGCGTGGGATTACGAGCAGTACTTC
d_gene: TRBD1; len: 12; abundance: -; v_gene: TRBV20-1; j_gene: TRBJ2-7; CDR3aa: CRDYKQGTEQYF; CDR3nt: TGCAGAGATTACAAACAGGGGACAGAGCAGTACTTC
d_gene: TRBD1; len: 19; abundance: -; v_gene: TRBV7-2; j_gene: TRBJ1-3; CDR3aa: CASSPRRYRGPLSGNTIYF; CDR3nt: TGTGCCAGCAGCCCCCGGCGGTACAGGGGGCCTCTCTCTGGAAACACCATATATTTT
d_gene: TRBD1; len: 15; abundance: few; v_gene: TRBV7-2; j_gene: TRBJ1-5; CDR3aa: CASSAGGTSNQPQHF; CDR3nt: TGTGCCAGCAGCGCAGGGGGGACTAGCAATCAGCCCCAGCATTTT
d_gene: -; len: 15; abundance: -; v_gene: TRBV27; j_gene: TRBJ2-3; CDR3aa: CASSLAAVSTDTQYF; CDR3nt: TGTGCCAGCAGTTTGGCAGCGGTTAGCACAGATACGCAGTATTTT
d_gene: -; len: 15; abundance: many; v_gene: TRBV7-2; j_gene: TRBJ1-1; CDR3aa: CASSLVFWENTEAFF; CDR3nt: TGTGCCAGCAGCTTAGTTTTTTGGGAAAACACTGAAGCTTTCTTT
d_gene: -; len: 14; abundance: few; v_gene: TRBV12-3/TRBV12-4; j_gene: TRBJ2-7; CDR3aa: CASSPGMGLGEQYF; CDR3nt: TGTGCCAGCAGCCCCGGTATGGGGTTGGGCGAGCAGTACTTC
d_gene: TRBD1; len: 16; abundance: -; v_gene: TRBV12-3/TRBV12-4; j_gene: TRBJ1-2; CDR3aa: CASSSYGDRESSGYTF; CDR3nt: TGTGCCAGCAGCTCCTATGGGGACAGGGAATCTTCGGGCTACACCTTC
d_gene: -; len: 16; abundance: -; v_gene: TRBV4-1; j_gene: TRBJ2-5; CDR3aa: CASSQAQTQGQETQYF; CDR3nt: TGCGCCAGCAGCCAAGCACAAACGCAGGGTCAAGAGACCCAGTACTTC
d_gene: -; len: 15; abundance: -; v_gene: TRBV9; j_gene: TRBJ2-3; CDR3aa: CASSVGLQRTDTQYF; CDR3nt: TGTGCCAGCAGCGTAGGGCTTCAACGGACAGATACGCAGTATTTT
d_gene: -; len: 14; abundance: many; v_gene: TRBV12-3/TRBV12-4; j_gene: TRBJ2-1; CDR3aa: CASSFQASYNEQFF; CDR3nt: TGTGCCAGCAGTTTTCAGGCCTCCTACAATGAGCAGTTCTTC
d_gene: -; len: 15; abundance: few; v_gene: TRBV6-1; j_gene: TRBJ2-3; CDR3aa: CASSRGQAGGDTQYF; CDR3nt: TGTGCCAGCTCCCGCGGCCAGGCCGGTGGGGATACGCAGTATTTT
d_gene: TRBD1; len: 15; abundance: -; v_gene: TRBV28; j_gene: TRBJ1-5; CDR3aa: CASSLTDRDYQPQHF; CDR3nt: TGTGCCAGCAGTTTAACGGACAGGGACTATCAGCCCCAGCATTTT
d_gene: TRBD1; len: 14; abundance: -; v_gene: TRBV29-1; j_gene: TRBJ1-1; CDR3aa: CSVPGQGVETEAFF; CDR3nt: TGCAGCGTTCCAGGACAGGGGGTGGAAACTGAAGCTTTCTTT
d_gene: TRBD1; len: 16; abundance: many; v_gene: TRBV2; j_gene: TRBJ1-3; CDR3aa: CASSAIGTGPGNTIYF; CDR3nt: TGTGCCAGCAGCGCCATCGGGACAGGACCTGGAAACACCATATATTTT
d_gene: TRBD1; len: 16; abundance: few; v_gene: TRBV2; j_gene: TRBJ1-5; CDR3aa: CASRATVTGYLQPQHF; CDR3nt: TGTGCCAGCAGGGCTACAGTGACAGGGTATCTTCAGCCCCAGCATTTT
d_gene: -; len: 15; abundance: many; v_gene: TRBV7-6; j_gene: TRBJ2-5; CDR3aa: CASSLYGTFQETQYF; CDR3nt: TGTGCCAGCAGCTTATACGGGACCTTCCAAGAGACCCAGTACTTC
d_gene: TRBD1; len: 13; abundance: -; v_gene: TRBV4-1; j_gene: TRBJ1-2; CDR3aa: CASSQGQTYGYTF; CDR3nt: TGCGCCAGCAGCCAGGGACAGACGTATGGCTACACCTTC
d_gene: -; len: 13; abundance: once; v_gene: TRBV29-1; j_gene: TRBJ2-3; CDR3aa: CSGRDTSTDTQYF; CDR3nt: TGCAGCGGACGGGACACCAGCACAGATACGCAGTATTTT
d_gene: -; len: 15; abundance: few; v_gene: TRBV6-2/TRBV6-3; j_gene: TRBJ1-6; CDR3aa: CASSLRTLTGQPLHF; CDR3nt: TGTGCCAGCAGTCTAAGGACCCTAACAGGCCAACCCCTCCACTTT
d_gene: -; len: 13; abundance: many; v_gene: TRBV7-2; j_gene: TRBJ2-5; CDR3aa: CASSLGRRGTQYF; CDR3nt: TGTGCCAGCAGCTTAGGGCGACGGGGGACCCAGTACTTC
d_gene: TRBD1; len: 15; abundance: -; v_gene: TRBV20-1; j_gene: TRBJ2-3; CDR3aa: CSAIRGQGTTDTQYF; CDR3nt: TGCAGTGCTATCCGGGGACAGGGGACCACAGATACGCAGTATTTT
d_gene: TRBD1; len: 14; abundance: few; v_gene: TRBV2; j_gene: TRBJ2-5; CDR3aa: CASSERTGLETQYF; CDR3nt: TGTGCCAGCAGTGAACGGACAGGGCTGGAGACCCAGTACTTC
d_gene: -; len: 15; abundance: many; v_gene: TRBV12-3/TRBV12-4; j_gene: TRBJ2-5; CDR3aa: CASSPRGAGQETQYF; CDR3nt: TGTGCCAGCAGCCCCCGAGGGGCGGGGCAAGAGACCCAGTACTTC
d_gene: -; len: 13; abundance: few; v_gene: TRBV7-6; j_gene: TRBJ2-2; CDR3aa: CASSSRRNGELFF; CDR3nt: TGTGCCAGCAGCTCACGACGTAACGGGGAGCTGTTTTTT
d_gene: TRBD2; len: 14; abundance: -; v_gene: TRBV19; j_gene: TRBJ2-2; CDR3aa: CASRSGRSTGELFF; CDR3nt: TGTGCCAGTAGAAGCGGGAGATCCACCGGGGAGCTGTTTTTT
d_gene: -; len: 12; abundance: few; v_gene: TRBV12-3/TRBV12-4; j_gene: TRBJ2-5; CDR3aa: CASSFNWETQYF; CDR3nt: TGTGCCAGCAGTTTTAATTGGGAGACCCAGTACTTC